Described below is a single T cell receptor beta chain sequence and its context. Its antigen is as yet unknown. One junction end does not reproduce the germline sequence, and a read error may be involved. The same CDR3 arises from other DNA sequences in this sample as well. The method was immunoSEQ multiplex PCR; TCRdb's version includes in-frame clones alone and lacks a portion of them. Here the sample spans about 25,000 clones, approximately 82% being singletons. This sample was included in a study of graft-versus-host responses after intestinal transplantation. The CDR3 has 16 amino acids. Per germline, CDR1 SEHNR and CDR2 FQNEAQ (reference sequence). General study findings and limits: Clonal ratios of graft-versus-host to host-versus-graft in allografts were high for patients exhibiting graft-donor T cell macrochimerism.

The source is a human donor who was the organ donor for an intestinal transplant. The J gene is TRBJ1-1, the V gene TRBV7-9; 9 bases fit TRBD1. The sequenced sample was unstimulated CD8+ T cells sorted from spleen or lymph node cells, obtained before transplant. DNA of the CDR3: TGCGCCAGCAGCCATCAGCCGGGACAGGGTGTCACTGAAGCTTTCTTT. Protein product: CASSHQPGQGVTEAFF.